This T cell receptor beta chain was found in a study of blood T cell repertoires in COVID-19 (dated by TCRdb to about 2020). Concerning the study at large: Samples from collaborators originated in the United States, Italy and Spain and spanned both the acute and convalescent phases of COVID-19. The material from the prospective study consisted of cDNA or gDNA derived from T cells, B-cell-depleted T cells, or PBMCs. Subjects who had been exposed to COVID-19, were actively infected with it, or had recovered from it provided the deeply sampled blood TCRbeta repertoires that made up the dataset. A freely available public database, intended as a resource for researchers studying the immune response to SARS-CoV-2, is where the repertoires were released. The samples were drawn from two sources: the first 160 participants of the ongoing ImmuneRACE study, and 950 to 1,500 subjects contributed by 6 global collaborators. Nearly every sample came with metadata listing a de-identified subject ID, COVID-19 status, age in years and sex. Where available, HLA class I and class II types were obtained from metadata supplied by the sample provider rather than from assay-based typing. General findings and caveats noted by the study authors: Clinical and demographic metadata were provided uncurated, with the amount varying by source and participant.

At one collaborating source in Seattle, patients were enrolled during active infection and were followed longitudinally through the course of disease. Collaborating institutions collected whole blood in K2EDTA tubes following their own protocols. For TCRbeta analysis, collaborators shipped samples as frozen whole blood, isolated PBMCs, or DNA extracted from either of those sample types. The immunoSEQ Assay, a bias-controlled multiplex PCR, was used to amplify TCRbeta CDR3 regions from genomic DNA. The authors' analysis ran thus. The number of nucleated cells in each sample was estimated by amplification of reference gene primers within the assay. To quantify the absolute abundance of each unique TCRbeta CDR3 rearrangement, sequence reads were collapsed and filtered. For each sample, productive Simpson clonality was calculated as the square root of Simpson's diversity index across productive rearrangements. Imported from immuneACCESS, the table was reduced by TCRdb to in-frame sequences with V and J called. These copies leave out some clones; in studies compared against another copy, an unresolved V gene accounts for under half, and the cause of the remainder is not known. That table is the source of V, J and clone size, and D and trimming were worked out from the DNA. The sample table shows more than 200,000 clones, and 65% to 90% are seen once. Approximately 10% of the sample is held by the ten biggest clonotypes.

As for this clone: The clone's antigen remains unknown. There are no base qualities to consult, and no much larger clone falls within one base.

Sequenced input: peripheral blood. The TCR was taken from a man over 45 with COVID-19, enrolled during active disease.

This receptor has the CDR3 CASSRSSYNSPLHF. In nucleotide form, the sequence is TGTGCCAGCAGTAGGAGCTCCTATAATTCACCCCTCCACTTT. The receptor chain draws on TRBV6-2 or TRBV6-3 and TRBJ1-6, with the D gene too uncertain to name. V is cut by 5 bases and J by 0 bases, and the space between the germline ends is 5 bases. The CDR3 sequence holds 14 residues, the cysteine and phenylalanine included. This entry keeps only the CDR3 DNA: 42 bases, framed from base 1. The CDR1 and CDR2 encoded by the germline V gene are MNHEY and SVGEGT.